These T cell receptor beta chains were read from a single sample in a study of T cells in localized non-small cell lung cancer. Using immunoSEQ multiplex PCR, the repertoire was profiled, and TCRdb retains in-frame clones only, with some absent. The data show about 46,000 clones, approximately 80% seen once. This sample comprised peripheral blood mononuclear cells, obtained before any cancer treatment. The receptors were sampled from a man aged 40 to 70 with stage III lung adenocarcinoma. Both conserved end residues are part of each CDR3. A D gene is named only where the DNA matches it firmly. The size field is filled for only some rows; it gives once, few, many or a size class.

CDR3nt | CDR3aa | abundance | d_gene | j_gene | v_gene
TGTGCCTGGAGTGCTCCCGTTTCGGGGAGCCTCTATGGCTACACCTTC | CAWSAPVSGSLYGYTF | many | . | TRBJ1-2 | TRBV30
TGTGCCAGCAGCTTAAGGTCCGCGAGCACAGATACGCAGTATTTT | CASSLRSASTDTQYF | . | . | TRBJ2-3 | TRBV5-8
TGCGCCAGCAGCTTGGGAGTTCAAGAGACCCAGTACTTC | CASSLGVQETQYF | . | . | TRBJ2-5 | TRBV5-1
TGTGCCAGCAGTGAACTCGCAGGGACCGGGGAGCTGTTTTTT | CASSELAGTGELFF | . | . | TRBJ2-2 | TRBV6-1
TGTGCCAGCAGCGAGGGGAGCTCCTACAATGAGCAGTTCTTC | CASSEGSSYNEQFF | . | . | TRBJ2-1 | TRBV5-4
TGTGCCAGCAGAAAACAGGGAAACACTGAAGCTTTCTTT | CASRKQGNTEAFF | . | . | TRBJ1-1 | TRBV6-6
TGTGCCAGCCGGTGGGCAGGGGCGTCTTCGCAAGAGACCCAGTACTTC | CASRWAGASSQETQYF | . | . | TRBJ2-5 | TRBV27
TGTGCCAGCAGTTACTCAGAGCCTGGGCCGAGGGGGGAGCTGTTTTTT | CASSYSEPGPRGELFF | . | . | TRBJ2-2 | TRBV6-6
TGTGCCAGCAGCTTTGGACCCACCTCCTACAATGAGCAGTTCTTC | CASSFGPTSYNEQFF | . | . | TRBJ2-1 | TRBV7-9
TGTGCCAGCAGCTTGCTACGGAACACTGAAGCTTTCTTT | CASSLLRNTEAFF | . | . | TRBJ1-1 | TRBV7-9
TGTGCCAGCGAAATACCCCAAGAGACCCAGTACTTC | CASEIPQETQYF | . | . | TRBJ2-5 | TRBV6-6
TGTGCCAGCAGGCTAGCGGGGGGACCGAATACGCAGTATTTT | CASRLAGGPNTQYF | . | TRBD2 | TRBJ2-3 | TRBV6-1
TGCGCCAGCAGCCTGACGGACATAGCCAAAAACATTCAGTACTTC | CASSLTDIAKNIQYF | . | . | TRBJ2-4 | TRBV5-1
TGTGCTAGCAGCCATATAACAGGGGGCGGAGAGACCCAGTACTTC | CASSHITGGGETQYF | . | TRBD1 | TRBJ2-5 | TRBV7-7
TGCGCCAGCAGCCTTGGACAGGGGGCAGATACGCAGTATTTT | CASSLGQGADTQYF | . | TRBD1 | TRBJ2-3 | TRBV5-1
TGTGCCACTGGTCGCGGGGGGACTTACAATGAGCAGTTCTTC | CATGRGGTYNEQFF | . | TRBD2 | TRBJ2-1 | TRBV9
TGTGCCTGGAGTAGAAGAGATACGCAGTATTTT | CAWSRRDTQYF | . | . | TRBJ2-3 | TRBV30
TGCGCCAGCAGCCAAGTCGGGAGCTCTGGAAACACCATATATTTT | CASSQVGSSGNTIYF | . | . | TRBJ1-3 | TRBV4-1
TGTGCCAGCAGCTTAGGTGACAGGCTAAACTATGGCTACACCTTC | CASSLGDRLNYGYTF | . | . | TRBJ1-2 | TRBV7-2
TGTGCCAGCAGTCCGAGAAGGGTGAACACTGAAGCTTTCTTT | CASSPRRVNTEAFF | . | . | TRBJ1-1 | TRBV27
TGTGCCAGCACACTACGGGGTCCCGGGGAGCTGTTTTTT | CASTLRGPGELFF | . | . | TRBJ2-2 | TRBV19
TGTGCCAGCAGTTTCAGGGTTAACGGTCTGTTGCGTGAAAAACTGTTTTTT | CASSFRVNGLLREKLFF | . | . | TRBJ1-4 | TRBV27
TGTGCCAGCAGTGATCTAATTTTGAATGAGCAGTTCTTC | CASSDLILNEQFF | . | . | TRBJ2-1 | TRBV2
TGTGCCTCCAGGGAGGGACTAGACCACAATGAGCAGTTCTTC | CASREGLDHNEQFF | . | TRBD2 | TRBJ2-1 | TRBV6-5
TGTGCCAGCTCACCGGGACAGGGACTTGAAAAACTGTTTTTT | CASSPGQGLEKLFF | . | TRBD1 | TRBJ1-4 | TRBV18
TGCGCCAGCAGCTTAATGAACACAGATACGCAGTATTTT | CASSLMNTDTQYF | . | . | TRBJ2-3 | TRBV5-1
TGTGCCAGCAGCCGCTGGGACAGAATGAATGAGCAGTTCTTC | CASSRWDRMNEQFF | . | TRBD1 | TRBJ2-1 | TRBV5-8
TGTGCCAGCAGCACGCAGAACTATGGCTACACCTTC | CASSTQNYGYTF | few | . | TRBJ1-2 | TRBV2
TGTGCCAGCAGCCCCCGGGGGGTGGTTGATGGCTACACCTTC | CASSPRGVVDGYTF | . | . | TRBJ1-2 | TRBV9
TGTGCCAGCAGTACACCAGGGGGCTCCACCGGGGAGCTGTTTTTT | CASSTPGGSTGELFF | . | TRBD1 | TRBJ2-2 | TRBV6-1
TGTGCCAGCAGTTTCCGGGACAGGGCCTACGAGCAGTACTTC | CASSFRDRAYEQYF | . | TRBD1 | TRBJ2-7 | TRBV27
TGCGCCAGCAGCTTGGCCGAGACAGGGGTATCCTACGAGCAGTACTTC | CASSLAETGVSYEQYF | . | TRBD1 | TRBJ2-7 | TRBV5-1
TGTGCCACCGCACTAGCCCACTCAGATACGCAGTATTTT | CATALAHSDTQYF | . | . | TRBJ2-3 | TRBV19
TGCAGCCTACAGCTAGCGAACTACAATGAGCAGTTCTTC | CSLQLANYNEQFF | . | . | TRBJ2-1 | TRBV29-1
TGTGCCAGCTCACCCGGGACAGGGGGGGGCGAGCAGTACTTC | CASSPGTGGGEQYF | once | TRBD1 | TRBJ2-7 | TRBV18
TGCGCCAGCAGCCTTTACTCCGATACGCAGTATTTT | CASSLYSDTQYF | . | . | TRBJ2-3 | TRBV5-1
TGTGCCAGCAGTGAAGGTGTAGGGGGCGGAGAGACCCAGTACTTC | CASSEGVGGGETQYF | . | TRBD1 | TRBJ2-5 | TRBV6-1
TGTGCCAGCCGGATCGGAGCAGTAAACACCGGGGAGCTGTTTTTT | CASRIGAVNTGELFF | . | . | TRBJ2-2 | TRBV9
TGTGCCAGCAGCCGGGACCGAGCCACCGGGGAGCTGTTTTTT | CASSRDRATGELFF | . | . | TRBJ2-2 | TRBV5-5
TGTGCCAGCAGTTACTCAGGGATGAGTTACGAGCAGTACTTC | CASSYSGMSYEQYF | . | . | TRBJ2-7 | TRBV6-6
TGTGCCAGCAGTGAATGGGGGGTGGGAGGGTTTTACAATGAGCAGTTCTTC | CASSEWGVGGFYNEQFF | . | TRBD2 | TRBJ2-1 | TRBV6-1
TGTGCCAGCAGTTACGTTTTGGGGGGCGAGCAGTACTTC | CASSYVLGGEQYF | . | . | TRBJ2-7 | TRBV6-6